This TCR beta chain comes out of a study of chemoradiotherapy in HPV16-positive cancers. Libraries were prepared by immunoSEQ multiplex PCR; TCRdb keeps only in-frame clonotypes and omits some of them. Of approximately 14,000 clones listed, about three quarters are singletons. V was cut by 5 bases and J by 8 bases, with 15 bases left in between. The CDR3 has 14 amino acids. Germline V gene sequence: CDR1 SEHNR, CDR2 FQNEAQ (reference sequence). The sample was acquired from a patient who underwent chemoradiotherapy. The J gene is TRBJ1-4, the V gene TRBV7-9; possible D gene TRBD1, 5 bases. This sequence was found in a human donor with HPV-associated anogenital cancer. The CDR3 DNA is TGTGCCAGCAGCGAAGGGGTCCGGGACGAAAAACTGTTTTTT. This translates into CASSEGVRDEKLFF.